This T cell receptor beta chain came from a study of T-cell reconstitution after alpha-beta-depleted transplantation in children. Germline V CDR1 and CDR2: DFQATT, SNEGSKA (reference sequence). The CDR3 has 14 amino acids. V lost 6 bases and J lost 2; bases outside the gene matches: 10. Using unique molecular identifiers, the investigators prepared the TCRbeta library. TCRdb reanalysed the PCR reads using MiXCR and keeps one entry per CDR3 protein. Of 170,000 or so distinct CDR3 sequences in the sample, 6% to 7% were seen once. This clonotype came up many times. The source of this sequence is a human donor who donated a stem cell graft to a child with Wiskott-Aldrich syndrome. The sample consisted of PBMCs from the stem cell graft donor, taken from the stem cell graft. The V and J genes are TRBV20-1 and TRBJ2-7; TRBD1 agrees at 7 bases. CDR3 DNA: TGCAGTGCCCCAGACAGGGTGAAAACCTACGAGCAGTACTTC. This codes for CSAPDRVKTYEQYF.